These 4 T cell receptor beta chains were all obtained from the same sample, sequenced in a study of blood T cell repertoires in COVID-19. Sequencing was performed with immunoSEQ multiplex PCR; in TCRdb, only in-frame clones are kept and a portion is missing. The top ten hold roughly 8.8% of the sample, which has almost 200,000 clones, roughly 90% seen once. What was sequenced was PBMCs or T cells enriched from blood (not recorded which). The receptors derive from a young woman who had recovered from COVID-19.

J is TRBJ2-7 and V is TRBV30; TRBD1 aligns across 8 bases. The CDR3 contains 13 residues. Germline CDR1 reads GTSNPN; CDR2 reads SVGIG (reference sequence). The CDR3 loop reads CAVYDRGNNEQYF. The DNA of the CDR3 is TGTGCAGTTTACGACAGGGGTAATAACGAGCAGTACTTC.

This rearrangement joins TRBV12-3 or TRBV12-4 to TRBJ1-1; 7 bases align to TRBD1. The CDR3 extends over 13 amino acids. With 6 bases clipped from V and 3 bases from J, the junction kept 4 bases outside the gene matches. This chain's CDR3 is CASSTTGDTEAFF. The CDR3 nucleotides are TGTGCCAGCAGCACAACAGGGGACACTGAAGCTTTCTTT.

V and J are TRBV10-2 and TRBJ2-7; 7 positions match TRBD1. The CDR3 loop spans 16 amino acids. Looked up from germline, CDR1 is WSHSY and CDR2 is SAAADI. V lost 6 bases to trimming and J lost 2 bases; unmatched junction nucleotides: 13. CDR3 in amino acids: CASSSIQGDTTYEQYF. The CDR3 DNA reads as TGCGCCAGCAGCTCCATCCAGGGGGACACCACCTACGAGCAGTACTTC.

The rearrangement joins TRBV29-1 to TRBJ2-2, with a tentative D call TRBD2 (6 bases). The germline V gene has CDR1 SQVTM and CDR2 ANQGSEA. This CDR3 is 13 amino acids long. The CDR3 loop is CSATGTQTGELFF. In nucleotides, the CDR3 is TGCAGTGCAACCGGGACTCAGACCGGGGAGCTGTTTTTT.